This paragraph covers one T cell receptor beta chain sequence. Per the study methods: For nucleated cells, counts were estimated from reference gene primer amplification. Clones were sequenced by immunoSEQ multiplex PCR, and TCRdb holds only the in-frame ones, with some missing. The DNA gave D and trimming, while V, J and clone size come from that table. The table includes around 55,000 clones, 75% to 85% detected once. Germline values: CDR1 SGHRS, CDR2 YFSETQ. The CDR3 is 15 amino acids. V lost 4 bases to trimming and J lost 2 bases; unmatched junction nucleotides: 6. The sample originates from a study of blood T cell repertoires in COVID-19. For the study at large: Samples came from the United States, Italy and Spain, spanning acute and convalescent COVID-19. Sources were T cells, B-cell-depleted T cells, or PBMCs; the material itself was cDNA or gDNA.

This chain uses TRBV5-1 with TRBJ2-3, with 8 bases fitting TRBD2. The receptor was isolated from a human donor in a cohort sampled during active COVID-19. The sequencing sample was made of peripheral blood. The CDR3 loop is CASSSLAGFTDTQYF. Written as DNA, the CDR3 is TGCGCCAGCAGCAGCTTAGCGGGATTCACAGATACGCAGTATTTT. Full variable domain (rest looked up from reference TRBV5-1 and TRBJ2-3): KAGVTQTPRYLIKTRGQQVTLSCSPISGHRSVSWYQQTPGQGLQFLFEYFSETQRNKGNFPGRFSGRQFSNSRSEMNVSTLELGDSALYLCASSSLAGFTDTQYFGPGTRLTVL.